These 32 T cell receptor beta chains were sequenced from one sample in a study of monozygotic twins with inflammatory bowel disease. TCRdb re-called the 5' RACE reads, yielding one record per CDR3 amino acid sequence without DNA. The sample shows about 380,000 distinct CDR3 sequences, and just over 2.5% sits with its ten largest clones. The sequencing sample was made of blood. All receptors derive from a human donor with ulcerative colitis or Crohn's disease, or a healthy co-twin of an affected twin (not recorded which).

The V and J genes are TRBV4-1 and TRBJ2-7; the D gene TCRdb calls, TRBD1, cannot be checked with no DNA. Germline V lookup: CDR1 MGHRA, CDR2 YSYEKL. The CDR3 is 16 residues long. CDR3 loop: CASSQELGTRSYEQYF.

The rearrangement joins TRBV15 to TRBJ1-2. The germline gives CDR1 LNHNV, CDR2 YYDKDF (reference sequence). This CDR3 comprises 19 residues. The CDR3: CATSREGKGRTGPREGYTF.

V gene TRBV6-5 combines with J gene TRBJ2-3; the D gene TCRdb calls, TRBD1, cannot be checked with no DNA. CDR1 is MNHEY, CDR2 SVGAGI, per germline. This CDR3 has 17 amino acids. CDR3 residues: CASSYPRGTGGLDTQYF.

The rearrangement joins TRBV6-5 to TRBJ2-1; there is no DNA to check the TCRdb D call of TRBD1. The CDR3 length is 12 residues. The germline gives CDR1 MNHEY, CDR2 SVGAGI. CDR3 region: CASSYEGYRQFF.

This chain connects TRBV12-3 or TRBV12-4 to TRBJ1-1; absent DNA, TCRdb's TRBD1 call cannot be checked. The CDR3 is made up of 14 amino acids. The CDR3 sequence is CASRWTGKNTEAFF.

The chain recombines TRBV7-3 with TRBJ1-5; the TRBD1 assignment by TCRdb is unverifiable without DNA. There are 16 residues in the CDR3. The germline CDR1 and CDR2 sequences are SGHTA and FQGTGA. The CDR3: CASSQLIETGFQPQHF.

The CDR3 region is CAWNRDSNQPQHF. This chain joins TRBV30 and TRBJ1-5; TCRdb selects TRBD1, and the lack of DNA leaves this call unchecked. CDR3 length: 13 residues. Germline V lookup: CDR1 GTSNPN, CDR2 SVGIG (reference sequence). The full variable domain, its missing parts supplied by reference TRBV30 and TRBJ1-5, is SQTIHQWPATLVQPVGSPLSLECTVEGTSNPNLYWYRQAAGRGLQLLFYSVGIGQISSEVPQNLSASRPQDRQFILSSKKLLLSDSGFYLCAWNRDSNQPQHFGDGTRLSIL.

The V call is TRBV6-2 or TRBV6-3, the J call TRBJ2-5; TCRdb's D call, TRBD2, is unchecked because there is no DNA. CDR1 is MNHEY, CDR2 SVGEGT, per germline. This CDR3 comprises 14 residues. CDR3: CDSSYLGRKETQYF.

This chain links TRBV7-6 with TRBJ1-4; TCRdb gives TRBD1 as the D gene, but with no DNA this cannot be confirmed. The CDR3 length is 17 residues. The germline V gene has CDR1 SGHVS and CDR2 FNYEAQ. CDR3 protein: CASSLATGGKSNEKLFF.

J is TRBJ1-3 and V is TRBV27. CDR1 is MNHEY and CDR2 is SMNVEV in the germline V gene (reference sequence). The CDR3 is 15 amino acids. CDR3 loop: CASSLRQGTGNTIYF.

The gene calls are TRBV6-4 and TRBJ1-6. CDR1 and CDR2 (germline): MRHNA, SNTAGT. The CDR3 runs 14 residues. Here the CDR3 reads CASSELSFGSPLHF.

The CDR3 spells CASSSQGTSYEQYF. The chain uses TRBV7-2 and TRBJ2-7. The CDR3 is 14 residues long. Germline values: CDR1 SGHTA, CDR2 FQGNSA.

This sequence joins TRBV20-1 and TRBJ2-1; the TRBD1 assignment by TCRdb is unverifiable without DNA. The CDR3 covers 13 residues. CDR1 is DFQATT, CDR2 SNEGSKA, per germline (reference sequence). The CDR3 reads CSPLRGGYNEQFF.

The chain is built from TRBV19 and TRBJ2-2; TCRdb lists TRBD1, though no DNA is available to test this call. The CDR3 covers 16 residues. CDR1 is LNHDA and CDR2 is SQIVND in the germline V gene (reference sequence). The CDR3 region is CASSIRQGSNTGELFF.

This chain uses TRBV6-2 or TRBV6-3 with TRBJ2-7; there is no DNA to check the TCRdb D call of TRBD1. Germline V gene data show CDR1 as MNHEY and CDR2 as SVGEGT. There are 17 residues in the CDR3. The CDR3: CASSYRPGTGGRDEQYF.

The chain links TRBV7-9 to TRBJ2-7; TCRdb outputs TRBD2, but without DNA this stays unchecked. Germline V CDR1 and CDR2: SEHNR, FQNEAQ (reference sequence). This CDR3 has 16 amino acids. The CDR3 loop reads CASSHQGPGGEYEQYF.

The chain employs TRBV9 and TRBJ2-2; absent DNA, TCRdb's TRBD2 call cannot be checked. CDR3 length: 16 amino acids. CDR1 and CDR2 (germline): SGDLS, YYNGEE. The CDR3 here is CASSVPGGVNTGELFF.

V is TRBV6-5 and J is TRBJ2-5; TCRdb gives TRBD2 as the D gene, but with no DNA this cannot be confirmed. CDR1 is MNHEY and CDR2 is SVGAGI in the germline V gene. The CDR3 spans 18 residues. The chain's CDR3 is CASSYSGLAGGRRETQYF.

This chain joins TRBV12-3 or TRBV12-4 and TRBJ2-3; checking the TCRdb D call of TRBD2 is not possible without DNA. CDR3 size: 22 residues. The CDR3: CASSLLTRTSGKGHTSTDTQYF.

The rearrangement links TRBV20-1 to TRBJ1-5. The germline gives CDR1 DFQATT, CDR2 SNEGSKA (reference sequence). The CDR3 is 13 amino acids. The CDR3 here is CSARVRDNQPQHF.

This chain connects TRBV27 to TRBJ1-6. This CDR3 comprises 12 residues. Germline V lookup: CDR1 MNHEY, CDR2 SMNVEV (reference sequence). CDR3 loop: CASSPQGSPLHF.

The V and J genes are TRBV29-1 and TRBJ2-1. Germline V CDR1 and CDR2: SQVTM, ANQGSEA. The CDR3 runs to 13 residues. The CDR3 reads CSGSGGSYNEQFF.

CDR3 region: CASSLGRASGDPDTQYF. J is TRBJ2-3 and V is TRBV11-1; the TRBD2 assignment by TCRdb is unverifiable without DNA. Germline assignment: CDR1 SGHAT and CDR2 FQDESV (reference sequence). The CDR3 length is 17 residues. Full variable domain (outside the CDR3, taken from reference TRBV11-1 and TRBJ2-3): EAEVAQSPRYKITEKSQAVAFWCDPISGHATLYWYRQILGQGPELLVQFQDESVVDDSQLPKDRFSAERLKGVDSTLKIQPAELGDSAMYLCASSLGRASGDPDTQYFGPGTRLTVL.

The chain is built from TRBV20-1 and TRBJ2-5; absent DNA, TCRdb's TRBD2 call cannot be checked. CDR1 and CDR2 (germline): DFQATT, SNEGSKA (reference sequence). The CDR3 loop spans 16 amino acids. CDR3: CSAKKPGLALGETQYF.

The V and J genes are TRBV4-1 and TRBJ1-1; TCRdb proposes TRBD1, but this gene call is untestable without DNA. The CDR3 sequence is 14 residues long. The germline V gene encodes CDR1 MGHRA and CDR2 YSYEKL. CDR3 residues: CASSQDGGVTEAFF.

This chain joins TRBV18 and TRBJ2-7; TCRdb selects TRBD1, and the lack of DNA leaves this call unchecked. CDR3 size: 16 residues. CDR1 is KGHSH, CDR2 LQKENI, per germline. The CDR3 here is CASSTTGTPVGGEQYF.

This sequence joins TRBV19 and TRBJ2-5; checking the TCRdb D call of TRBD1 is not possible without DNA. This CDR3 has 13 residues. Germline V gives CDR1 LNHDA, CDR2 SQIVND (reference sequence). The CDR3 here is CASDTGSWETQYF.

The rearrangement uses TRBV7-9 and TRBJ2-1; TCRdb outputs TRBD1, but without DNA this stays unchecked. CDR1 and CDR2 (germline): SEHNR, FQNEAQ (reference sequence). The CDR3 is 16 residues long. The CDR3 loop reads CASSLRAGQGNNEQFF.

V usage is TRBV7-2 and J usage is TRBJ2-1; TCRdb's D gene call, TRBD2, goes unchecked for lack of DNA. CDR3 length equals 16 residues. From germline, CDR1 is SGHTA and CDR2 FQGNSA. CDR3 sequence: CASSLASSGGGHEQFF.

The gene calls are TRBV7-2 and TRBJ2-3; TCRdb designates TRBD1, a call that cannot be tested without DNA. This CDR3 has 15 residues. CDR1 and CDR2 (germline): SGHTA, FQGNSA. The chain's CDR3 is CASSPERGLTDTQYF.

The rearrangement links TRBV27 to TRBJ2-7; TCRdb's D call of TRBD1 is untestable without DNA. Germline V CDR1 and CDR2: MNHEY, SMNVEV (reference sequence). The CDR3 has 13 amino acids. This chain's CDR3 is CASSFNRAYEQYF.

V usage is TRBV3-1 and J usage is TRBJ2-1. CDR3 length equals 17 residues. The germline V gene has CDR1 LGHDT and CDR2 YNNKEL (reference sequence). The CDR3 sequence: CASSKNSGPVGYNEQFF.